This T cell receptor beta chain emerged from a study of PD-L1 blockade in urothelial cancer. Study overall: Blood was tested 3 weeks (second dose) and 6 weeks into treatment. T cells were recovered from blood samples at a median of 141,255. Whole-study results and caveats: Pretreatment blood TCR clonality under the median forecast improved survival.

Concerning this clone: Antigen unknown.

From germline, CDR1 is LNHDA and CDR2 SQIVND (reference sequence). With 8 bases clipped from V and 8 bases from J, the junction kept 4 bases outside the gene matches. The CDR3 totals 11 residues. The data were produced by immunoSEQ multiplex PCR, yet TCRdb's version contains in-frame clones alone and is incomplete. The repertoire holds 35,000 to 40,000 clones, about 86% seen once, with under 25% in the top ten. Time point: peripheral blood 6 weeks after treatment start. This rearrangement joins TRBV19 to TRBJ2-3, with 7 bases identical to TRBD1. This sample comprised PBMCs, obtained around atezolizumab (anti-PD-L1) treatment. The sequence was obtained from a man in his 60s with urothelial cancer. The CDR3 coding sequence is TGTGCCAGTTACAGGGGTGGTACGCAGTATTTT. It codes for CASYRGGTQYF.